The clone carrying this T cell receptor (beta chain) was counted many times. Germline V gene lookup returns CDR1 SGHKS and CDR2 YYEKEE (reference sequence). Trimming shortened V by 0 bases and J by 5 bases, and 11 bases separated the two germline ends. The CDR3 is made up of 14 amino acids. The data are from a study of neurological immune-mediated disorders. Via MiXCR, TCRdb re-called the 5' RACE reads, giving one row per CDR3 protein. The table records about 89,000 distinct CDR3 sequences, 2.6% of them present only once. The rearrangement joins TRBV5-5 to TRBJ2-5; D is uncertain. The sequence derives from a woman aged 25 to 45 with multiple sclerosis. Sequenced: PBMCs. CDR3 nucleotides: TGTGCCAGCAGCTTGGATCCCCCTGGGGAGACCCAGTACTTC. This sequence encodes CASSLDPPGETQYF. The full variable domain, its missing parts supplied by reference TRBV5-5 and TRBJ2-5, is DAGVTQSPTHLIKTRGQQVTLRCSPISGHKSVSWYQQVLGQGPQFIFQYYEKEERGRGNFPDRFSARQFPNYSSELNVNALLLGDSALYLCASSLDPPGETQYFGPGTRLLVL.